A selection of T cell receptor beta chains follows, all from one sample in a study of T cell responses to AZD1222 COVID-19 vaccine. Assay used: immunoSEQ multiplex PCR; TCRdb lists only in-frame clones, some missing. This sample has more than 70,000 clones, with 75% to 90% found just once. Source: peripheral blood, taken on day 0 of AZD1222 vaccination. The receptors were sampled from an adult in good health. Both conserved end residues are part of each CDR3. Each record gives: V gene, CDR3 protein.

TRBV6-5	CASTRQGTYEQYF
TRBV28	CASSLDRYQPQHF
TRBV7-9	CASTQSPGRSGANVLTF
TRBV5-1	CASSPSTGGSYGYTF
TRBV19	CASSPTDRVNYGYTF
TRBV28	CASRRQGFRNQPQHF
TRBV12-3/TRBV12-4	CASSLGDRLLF
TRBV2	CASTDLYGYTF
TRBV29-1	CSVWRTNEQFF
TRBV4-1	CASSQYALAYEQYF
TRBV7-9	CASSSYGGGGEQYF
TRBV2	CASSPEAGGFYNEQFF
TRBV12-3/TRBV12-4	CASSLGTGNVFF
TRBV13	CASSLFGRAGSNTGELFF
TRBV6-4	CASSDSSTGPGELFF
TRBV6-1	CASSELIDTPNYGYTF
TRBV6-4	CASSETPGGIGSPLHF
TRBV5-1	CASREQGMGTDTQYF
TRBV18	CASSGAGVYEQYF
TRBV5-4	CASSPDFGRDRGWNTGELFF
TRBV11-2	CASSPEDRGKVYEQYF
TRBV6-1	CASSEVPGPGSPLHF
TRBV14	CASSRRETQYF
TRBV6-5	CASSRQGDNQPQHF
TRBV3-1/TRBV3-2	CASSQDTGRLGYTF
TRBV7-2	CASSLGWGSGRVSADTQYF
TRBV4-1	CASSQGGLAGGDEQFF
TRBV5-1	CASSLPSFDEQFF
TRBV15	CATSREGSKAGELFF
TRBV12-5	CASGRGTGLRGNTIYF
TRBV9	CASSVEVRHTEAFF
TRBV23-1	CASSQGKRTNNEQYF
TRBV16	CASSQQMPGAEQYF
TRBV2	CASSDEMLNTEAFF
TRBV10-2	CASRHQGGEQYF
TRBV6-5	CASNPQGNTGELFF
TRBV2	CASSDLEGGELFF
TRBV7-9	CASSSDRFNSPLHF
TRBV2	CASRRLTTEAFF
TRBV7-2	CASSYRSLPDNEQFF
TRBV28	CASRSLRTLTNYGYTF
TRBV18	CASSRRDRGSGNTIYF
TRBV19	CASSTRSTTNTEAFF
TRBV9	CASSKDRGNQPQHF
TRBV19	CASSIDRDTEAFF
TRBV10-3	CAISEPVPLDWSYEQYF